This T cell receptor (beta chain) was obtained from a study of cytomegalovirus exposure and HLA in healthy donors. Looking at the study overall: T cells numbering about 180 million yielded approximately 100 million unique TCR beta sequences in an earlier analysis. Broader study findings: A missense DCLRE1C variant was associated with V- and J-gene trimming of TCR beta chains in a later analysis, and an independent cohort replicated the association. Immune exposure data for these donors was limited to CMV serostatus. The study designated 150 to 200 TCR beta chains cytomegalovirus-associated.

Looked up from germline, CDR1 is MGHDK and CDR2 is SYGVNS. The CDR3 sequence is 10 residues long. Note on this clone: The target antigen is unknown. Mismatch with germline at one junction end may stem from a read error.

PCR amplification relied on 60 Vbeta primers (plus 13 Jbeta primers). The assay was immunoSEQ multiplex PCR, and TCRdb's table has in-frame clones only and misses some. Seen here are over 150,000 clones, around 80% observed once, and the top ten hold about 4%. This TCR was sampled from a woman aged 40 to 50 in good health and CMV-seronegative. Sample: PBMCs. V is TRBV25-1 and J is TRBJ1-2; a possible D gene is TRBD1 (6 bases). The CDR3 sequence: CASYRAELFF. CDR3 bases: TGTGCCAGCTACAGGGCCGAGCTGTTCTTC.